The present T cell receptor beta chain was sequenced within a study of yellow fever vaccine responses in identical twins. TCRdb re-analysed the RT-PCR reads in MiXCR, keeping a single row per CDR3 protein. Of approximately 12,000 distinct CDR3 sequences in the sample, 70% to 90% were seen once. The sample consisted of T cells from blood (PBMCs), unsorted or a sorted subset (not recorded which), taken before or after yellow fever vaccination (not recorded which). This sequence was found in a woman under 30 who received the yellow fever vaccine.

Written as DNA, the CDR3 is TGTGCCAGCAGCTTAGTCGGATACGAGCAGTACTTC. Amino acid sequence: CASSLVGYEQYF. V gene TRBV7-2 combines with J gene TRBJ2-7; D gene unclear. V dropped 1 base and J dropped 4 bases, with 5 bases sitting between them. Germline V gene sequence: CDR1 SGHTA, CDR2 FQGNSA. This CDR3 has 12 residues.